A single TCR beta chain is shown here with its context. This clone appeared once. The target of this receptor is not known. One base away there is no much larger clone; base qualities are not given. This specimen comes from a study of blood T cell repertoires in COVID-19 (dated by TCRdb to about 2020). For the study in its entirety: Samples covering the acute and convalescent phases of COVID-19 were provided by collaborators in the United States, Italy and Spain. The material from the prospective study consisted of cDNA or gDNA derived from T cells, B-cell-depleted T cells, or PBMCs. Subjects who had been exposed to COVID-19, were actively infected with it, or had recovered from it provided the deeply sampled blood TCRbeta repertoires that made up the dataset. The repertoires were released in a freely available public database meant as a resource for research on the immune response to SARS-CoV-2. The samples were drawn from two sources: the first 160 participants of the ongoing ImmuneRACE study, and 1,000 to 1,500 subjects contributed by 6 global collaborators. Nearly every sample came with metadata listing a de-identified subject ID, COVID-19 status, age in years and sex. Where available, HLA class I and class II types were taken from metadata supplied by the sample provider and were not determined by assay-based typing.

The germline V gene (reference sequence) gives CDR1 as GTSNPN and CDR2 as SVGIG. CDR3 length: 14 amino acids, cysteine to phenylalanine. The kept DNA is CDR3 alone, 42 bases in frame from the first base. V is reduced by 2 bases and J by 1 base, leaving a spacing of 9 bases between them. What the study reported, not specific to this receptor: The quantity of clinical and demographic metadata differed by source and by participant and was supplied without curation.

Collaborating institutions collected whole blood in K2EDTA tubes following their own protocols. For TCRbeta analysis, collaborators shipped samples as frozen whole blood, isolated PBMCs, or DNA extracted from either of those sample types. The immunoSEQ Assay, a bias-controlled multiplex PCR, was used to amplify TCRbeta CDR3 regions from genomic DNA. In the source study's methods: Within the assay, amplification of reference gene primers was used to estimate how many nucleated cells each sample contained. To quantify the absolute abundance of each unique TCRbeta CDR3 rearrangement, sequence reads were collapsed and filtered. For each sample, productive Simpson clonality was calculated as the square root of Simpson's diversity index over productive rearrangements. This immuneACCESS table, as held by TCRdb, lists in-frame sequences with V and J called but not all clones. Of the missing ones, under half trace to an unresolved V gene in checked studies; the others have no known cause. Clone size and V and J calls were adopted from that table, with D and trimming inferred from the DNA. This sample holds some 250,000 clones; 65% to 90% were observed only once. About 3.2% of the sample belongs to the ten largest clones.

The sequence links TRBV30 to TRBJ1-5; matching of 6 bases hints at TRBD1 as the D gene. The TCR was taken from a woman in her sixties with active or convalescent COVID-19. The sample consisted of peripheral blood. CDR3 protein: CAWSRTVSNQPQHF. The DNA sequence is as follows: TGTGCCTGGAGTCGGACAGTCAGCAATCAGCCCCAGCATTTT.